This TCR beta chain was captured by sequencing in a study of T cells in Graves' hyperthyroidism and ophthalmopathy. Regions amplified from RNA transcripts were the TCR beta CDR3 regions. RT-PCR in the first round (using the HTBI primer set) targeted the TCR CDR3. Each CDR3 protein is one row after TCRdb ran MiXCR on the multiplex PCR reads. Of a few hundred thousand distinct CDR3 sequences in the sample, approximately 20% are singletons; the top ten hold about two fifths. Hyperthyroidism was newly diagnosed in patients aged 18 to 65 (duration under 2 months). The germline CDR1 and CDR2 sequences are MDHEN and SYDVKM. V was cut by 7 bases and J by 4 bases, with 16 bases left in between. This CDR3 comprises 14 residues.

The chain recombines TRBV28 with TRBJ1-2, with D perhaps TRBD1 (6 bases). The clonotype was recovered from a man aged 35 to 55 with Graves' hyperthyroidism. Sequencing was performed on blood. The CDR3 region has the DNA TGTGCCAGCATTCCCGGGGGGGGGGCCTATGGCTACACCTTC. Translating gives CASIPGGGAYGYTF.